Following are 16 T cell receptor beta chains from one sample sequenced in a study of response to subunit inactivated influenza vaccine. TCRdb reprocessed the RT-PCR reads with MiXCR, giving one entry per CDR3 protein. This table has more than 550,000 distinct CDR3 sequences, about 12% appearing once. This sample comprised PBMCs from blood, obtained on the day of vaccination. The receptors stem from a man aged 50-60 years who received an inactivated influenza vaccine.

The chain couples TRBV29-1 to TRBJ2-2; tentatively, D is TRBD2 (6 bases). Deletions cut 5 bases from V and 3 bases from J, with 10 bases between. This CDR3 has 13 residues. Germline V gene data show CDR1 as SQVTM and CDR2 as ANQGSEA. Written as DNA, the CDR3 is TGCAGCGTTCGGGGCGGGGACACCGGGGAGCTGTTTTTT. Amino acids: CSVRGGDTGELFF.

This clonotype was seen at least ten times. This chain links TRBV15 with TRBJ2-1; D call uncertain. The CDR3 consists of 14 residues. Trimming removed 1 base at V and 6 bases at J, with 10 bases between. Germline CDR1 reads LNHNV; CDR2 reads YYDKDF (reference sequence). CDR3 protein: CATSRARYLNEQFF. The CDR3 coding sequence is TGTGCCACCAGCAGAGCCCGTTATCTCAATGAGCAGTTCTTC.

In this sample, this clonotype turned up a few times. The chain uses TRBV12-3 or TRBV12-4 and TRBJ2-3; 8 bases agree with TRBD2. V was clipped by 5 bases and J by 4 bases; unmatched bases: 14. CDR3 length equals 17 residues. For the CDR3, the DNA is TGTGCCAGCAGTCGGGCTAGACGGGGGGGCCTTCCAGATACGCAGTATTTT. This encodes CASSRARRGGLPDTQYF.

This clonotype was found a few times. The chain is built from TRBV4-2 and TRBJ2-2; D gene unclear. The CDR3 is 13 amino acids. Germline V gives CDR1 LGHNA, CDR2 YNFKEQ. V dropped 2 bases and J dropped 8 bases, with 9 bases sitting between them. CDR3 DNA sequence: TGTGCCAGCAGCCAAACGACTGGTGGGGAGCTGTTTTTT. This codes for CASSQTTGGELFF.

This clonotype was observed a few times. This chain joins TRBV7-2 and TRBJ1-2; no firm D call. CDR3 length equals 17 residues. Trimming left V 4 bases short and J 2 bases short, with 20 bases between. Germline CDR1 is SGHTA and CDR2 is FQGNSA. The DNA for the CDR3 is TGTGCCAGCAGCTCCCCCCTCGGAGGTATCTCAAACTATGGCTACACCTTC. Its translation: CASSSPLGGISNYGYTF.

This clonotype was recorded many times. The chain combines TRBV6-1 with TRBJ1-5; a possible D gene is TRBD1 (5 bases). Germline V gene data show CDR1 as MNHNS and CDR2 as SASEGT. CDR3 length: 14 residues. V dropped 3 bases and J dropped 3 bases, with 9 bases sitting between them. Here the CDR3 reads CASSEAGYNQPQHF. The CDR3, as DNA: TGTGCCAGCAGTGAGGCAGGGTACAATCAGCCCCAGCATTTT.

V is TRBV6-1 and J is TRBJ1-5; D not resolved. The CDR3 runs to 13 residues. Germline CDR1 MNHNS, CDR2 SASEGT. V was trimmed by 6 bases and J by 2 bases, leaving 8 bases between them. CDR3 nucleotide sequence: TGTGCCAGCAGGCCAGGAGGCAATCAGCCCCAGCATTTT. Its translation is CASRPGGNQPQHF.

This clonotype has just a few counts. The gene calls are TRBV7-8 and TRBJ2-7; TRBD2 aligns across 7 bases. The CDR3 totals 16 residues. Looked up from germline, CDR1 is SGHVS and CDR2 is FQNEAQ. With 5 bases clipped from V and 1 base from J, the junction kept 11 bases outside the gene matches. CDR3 DNA sequence: TGTGCCAGCAGCCTCGAAAGACTAGCTTTATCCTACGAGCAGTACTTC. Translation: CASSLERLALSYEQYF.

The chain's CDR3 is CASTPGLAGGKGYNEQFF. The CDR3, as DNA: TGTGCCAGCACCCCCGGACTAGCGGGGGGAAAAGGCTACAATGAGCAGTTCTTC. The chain uses TRBV28 and TRBJ2-1, with 14 bases matching TRBD2. In germline, CDR1 is MDHEN, CDR2 SYDVKM. V lost 7 bases, J lost 3 bases, and 11 bases stayed unmatched. This CDR3 comprises 18 residues.

This clonotype was seen only a few times. V usage is TRBV27 and J usage is TRBJ2-5, with D tentatively TRBD2 (6 bases). Trimming cost V 8 bases and J 4 bases, with 17 bases left between them. There are 14 residues in the CDR3. In germline, CDR1 is MNHEY, CDR2 SMNVEV (reference sequence). The CDR3, as DNA: TGTGCCAGCGGGCGGGGCCGGCTAAGAGAGACCCAGTACTTC. Its translation is CASGRGRLRETQYF.

This clonotype has only a few counts. The chain carries TRBV7-9 and TRBJ2-5; TRBD2 agrees at 14 bases. CDR3 size: 17 residues. With 5 bases clipped from V and 4 bases from J, the junction kept 9 bases outside the gene matches. From germline, CDR1 is SEHNR and CDR2 FQNEAQ (reference sequence). The CDR3 DNA sequence: TGTGCCAGCAGCCCGGGACTAGCGGGAGCGGTTCTAGAGACCCAGTACTTC. Translating it yields CASSPGLAGAVLETQYF.

V usage is TRBV5-8 and J usage is TRBJ2-3; D is perhaps TRBD1 or TRBD2 (5 bases each). CDR1 and CDR2 (germline): SGHTS, YDEGEE. V was clipped by 0 bases and J by 5 bases, with 16 bases between them. The CDR3 sequence is 16 residues long. The CDR3 DNA follows: TGTGCCAGCAGCTTGGGCGCTCTAGGTGGGGGAGATACGCAGTATTTT. Amino acid sequence: CASSLGALGGGDTQYF. The full variable domain, in which reference TRBV5-8 and TRBJ2-3 provide the parts outside the CDR3, is EAGVTQSPTHLIKTRGQQATLRCSPISGHTSVYWYQQALGLGLQFLLWYDEGEERNRGNFPPRFSGRQFPNYSSELNVNALELEDSALYLCASSLGALGGGDTQYFGPGTRLTVL.

The rearrangement uses TRBV28 and TRBJ2-1; 7 positions agree with TRBD1. V was clipped by 2 bases and J by 6 bases; unmatched bases: 4. Germline V gene sequence: CDR1 MDHEN, CDR2 SYDVKM. There are 14 residues in the CDR3. CDR3 sequence reads: CASSLQDRINEQFF. As DNA, the CDR3 is TGTGCCAGCAGTTTACAGGACAGGATCAATGAGCAGTTCTTC.

This clonotype has just a few counts. V gene TRBV2 combines with J gene TRBJ2-3; D is possibly TRBD1 (7 bases). V lost 7 bases and J 4 bases, leaving 21 bases between the germline ends. CDR3 length: 16 amino acids. Germline V gene sequence: CDR1 SNHLY, CDR2 FYNNEI. CDR3 region: CASISLAGRGADTQYF. The CDR3, as DNA: TGTGCCAGCATCAGCCTGGCGGGCAGGGGGGCAGATACGCAGTATTTT.

This clonotype has just a few counts. The rearrangement links TRBV19 to TRBJ2-7; D is ambiguous. In germline, CDR1 is LNHDA, CDR2 SQIVND (reference sequence). The CDR3 is made up of 16 amino acids. The ends were cut back, 5 bases at V and 1 base at J, with 18 bases in the middle. The CDR3 DNA reads TGTGCCAGTAGTTCCGTTTCCCTTGGGCGATCCTACGAGCAGTACTTC. Translating it yields CASSSVSLGRSYEQYF.

The chain employs TRBV12-3 or TRBV12-4 and TRBJ2-1; D may correspond to TRBD1 or TRBD2 (5 bases each). The CDR3 runs to 13 residues. V was shortened by 6 bases and J by 4 bases, with 10 bases between the two germline ends. The CDR3 here is CASSRDLYNEQFF. CDR3 nucleotide sequence: TGTGCCAGCAGCCGGGACCTATACAATGAGCAGTTCTTC.